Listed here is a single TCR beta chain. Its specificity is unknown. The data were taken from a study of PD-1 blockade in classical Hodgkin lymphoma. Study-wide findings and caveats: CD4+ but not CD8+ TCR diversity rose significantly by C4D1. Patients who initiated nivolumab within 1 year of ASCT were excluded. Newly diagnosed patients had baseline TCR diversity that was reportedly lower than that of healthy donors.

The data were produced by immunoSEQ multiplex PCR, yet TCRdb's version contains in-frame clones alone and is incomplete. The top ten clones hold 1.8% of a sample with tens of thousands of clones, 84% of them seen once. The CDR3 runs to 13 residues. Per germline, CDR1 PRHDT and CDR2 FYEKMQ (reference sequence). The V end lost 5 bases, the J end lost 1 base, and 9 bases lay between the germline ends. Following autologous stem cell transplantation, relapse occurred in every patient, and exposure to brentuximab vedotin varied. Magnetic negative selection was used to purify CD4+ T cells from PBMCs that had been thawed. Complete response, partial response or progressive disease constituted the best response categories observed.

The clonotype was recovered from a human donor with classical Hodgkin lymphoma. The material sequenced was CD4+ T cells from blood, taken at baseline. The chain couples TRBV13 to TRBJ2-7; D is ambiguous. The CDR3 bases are TGTGCCAGCAGCAAGACAAATTCCTACGAGCAGTACTTC. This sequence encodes CASSKTNSYEQYF.